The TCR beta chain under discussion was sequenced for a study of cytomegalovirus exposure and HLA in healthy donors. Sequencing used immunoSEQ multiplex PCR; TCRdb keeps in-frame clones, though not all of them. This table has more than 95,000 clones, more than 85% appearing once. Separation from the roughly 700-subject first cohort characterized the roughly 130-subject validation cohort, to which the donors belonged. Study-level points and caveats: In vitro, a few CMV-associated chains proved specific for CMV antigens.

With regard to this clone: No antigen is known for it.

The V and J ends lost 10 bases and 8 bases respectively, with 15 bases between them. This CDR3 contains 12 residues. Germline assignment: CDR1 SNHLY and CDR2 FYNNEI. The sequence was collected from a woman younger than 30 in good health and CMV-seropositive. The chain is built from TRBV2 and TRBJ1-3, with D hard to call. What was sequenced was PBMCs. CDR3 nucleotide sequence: TGTGCCACACCGTCTCGGGGAGACACCATATATTTT. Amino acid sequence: CATPSRGDTIYF.